This TCR beta chain was sequenced in a study of identical twins. Findings and caveats of the study: While abundant cord blood beta clonotypes carried fewer insertions, memory repertoires showed no such pattern.

A universal primer site was created by template switching, with the cDNA bearing unique molecular identifiers. From the 5' RACE reads, TCRdb called clonotypes with MiXCR, one entry per CDR3 protein. The data hold 500,000 to 650,000 distinct CDR3 sequences, with 20% to 25% observed a single time. This clonotype was counted a few times. Antigen: not known. These data also formed part of another study, on yellow fever vaccine responses in identical twins.

This TCR was recovered from a woman under 30 in good health. Specimen: CD4+ T cells sorted from blood.

The CDR3 nucleotides read TGCAGCGTTGCTTATAACACTGAAGCTTTCTTT. Its protein product is CSVAYNTEAFF. The rearrangement joins TRBV29-1 to TRBJ1-1; D not resolved. Germline-derived CDR1 and CDR2 are SQVTM and ANQGSEA. The V end was cut by 4 bases, the J end by 2 bases, with 5 bases between. This CDR3 is built from 11 residues.